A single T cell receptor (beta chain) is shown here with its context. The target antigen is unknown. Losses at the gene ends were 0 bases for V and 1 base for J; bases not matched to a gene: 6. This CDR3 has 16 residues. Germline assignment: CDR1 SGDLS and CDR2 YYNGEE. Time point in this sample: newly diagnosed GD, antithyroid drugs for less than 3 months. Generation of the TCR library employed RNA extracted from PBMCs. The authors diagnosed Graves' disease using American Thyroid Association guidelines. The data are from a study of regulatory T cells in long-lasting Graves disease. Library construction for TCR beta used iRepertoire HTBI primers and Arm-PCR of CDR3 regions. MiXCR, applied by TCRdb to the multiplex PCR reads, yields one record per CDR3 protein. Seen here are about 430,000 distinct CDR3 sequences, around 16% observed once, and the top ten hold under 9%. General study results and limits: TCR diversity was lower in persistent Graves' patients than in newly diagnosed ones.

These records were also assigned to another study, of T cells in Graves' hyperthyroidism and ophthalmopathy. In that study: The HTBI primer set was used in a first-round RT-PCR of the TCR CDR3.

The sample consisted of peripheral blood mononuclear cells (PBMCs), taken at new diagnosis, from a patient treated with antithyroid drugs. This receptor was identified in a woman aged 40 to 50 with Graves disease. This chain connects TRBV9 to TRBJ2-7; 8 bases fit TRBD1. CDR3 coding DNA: TGTGCCAGCAGCGTAGGAGGGCAGGGGGCGTCCTACGAGCAGTACTTC. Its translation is CASSVGGQGASYEQYF.